These 10 T cell receptor beta chains were all obtained from the same sample, sequenced in a study of spatial heterogeneity in lung cancer. Time point in this sample: sample taken at primary tumor resection. TCRdb re-called the 5' RACE reads through MiXCR, storing one row per CDR3 protein. The table records about 5,700 distinct CDR3 sequences, roughly 29% of them present only once. Study-wide points: Mutation counts in tumors were tracked by counts of expanded intratumoral alpha and beta TCRs.

For these receptors, no antigen is known. The input for sequencing was lung tumor tissue, taken at surgery. The receptors derive from a male donor with early-stage non-small cell lung cancer.

This clonotype was picked up a small number of times. The rearrangement links TRBV5-1 to TRBJ2-2; D is ambiguous. Trimming removed 0 bases at V and 0 bases at J, with 9 bases between. There are 16 residues in the CDR3. CDR1 and CDR2 from the germline V gene are SGHRS and YFSETQ. The CDR3 nucleotides read TGCGCCAGCAGCTTGGTGGGAAATCCGAACACCGGGGAGCTGTTTTTT. As protein: CASSLVGNPNTGELFF.

This rearrangement joins TRBV12-3 or TRBV12-4 to TRBJ2-1; D is perhaps TRBD1 (6 bases). The V gene lost 5 bases and the J gene lost 0 bases, with 17 bases spanning the gap. This CDR3 spans 17 amino acids. The CDR3 loop is CASSLPTGRSSYNEQFF. DNA of the CDR3: TGTGCCAGCAGTCTACCGACAGGTCGGAGCTCCTACAATGAGCAGTTCTTC.

This clonotype is medium-sized (0.01 to 0.1%) by share. This sequence joins TRBV5-6 and TRBJ1-2; D is possibly TRBD1 (6 bases). Germline CDR1 SGHDT, CDR2 YYEEEE. CDR3 length equals 14 residues. V was clipped by 2 bases and J by 6 bases, with 14 bases between them. DNA for the CDR3: TGTGCCAGCAGCTTTATACAGGGTTTCGATGGCTACACCTTC. Translation gives CASSFIQGFDGYTF. The entire variable domain, with the rest obtained from reference TRBV5-6 and TRBJ1-2, is as follows: DAGVTQSPTHLIKTRGQQVTLRCSPKSGHDTVSWYQQALGQGPQFIFQYYEEEERQRGNFPDRFSGHQFPNYSSELNVNALLLGDSALYLCASSFIQGFDGYTFGSGTRLTVV.

V is TRBV29-1 and J is TRBJ2-6; D is uncertain. The CDR3 sequence is 17 residues long. Per germline, CDR1 SQVTM and CDR2 ANQGSEA. Trimming took 3 bases from V and 0 from J, leaving 15 bases between them. DNA of the CDR3: TGCAGCGTTGAGAATATGCTTTTGCCCTCTGGGGCCAACGTCCTGACTTTC. Translating gives CSVENMLLPSGANVLTF.

The chain carries TRBV21-1 and TRBJ2-3; the table's D gene call, TRBD1, was not cross checked with the DNA. TRBV21-1 is noted as a pseudogene. The CDR3 spans 18 residues. CDR3 sequence (DNA): TGTGCCAGCAGCAAAGGACGGCGGCTCCTGGGACACACAGATACGCAGTATTTT. As protein: CASSKGRRLLGHTDTQYF.

This chain joins TRBV6-1 and TRBJ2-3, with 10 bases fitting TRBD2. The CDR3 spans 20 residues. The germline V gene encodes CDR1 MNHNS and CDR2 SASEGT. With 6 bases clipped from V and 1 base from J, the junction kept 19 bases outside the gene matches. The CDR3: CASSGFWLAGGLLGTDTQYF. Written as DNA, the CDR3 is TGTGCCAGCAGCGGATTTTGGTTAGCGGGAGGTTTACTTGGCACAGATACGCAGTATTTT.

In its sample, this clonotype was seen a few times. The chain joins TRBV29-1 to TRBJ2-7; no reliable D call. V was cut by 4 bases and J by 1 base, with 8 bases left in between. The CDR3 totals 12 residues. Germline CDR1 and CDR2: SQVTM and ANQGSEA. The CDR3 sequence is CSVGHLSYEQYF. Written as DNA, the CDR3 is TGCAGCGTTGGACATCTATCCTACGAGCAGTACTTC.

This clonotype is labeled medium-sized (0.01 to 0.1%). V gene TRBV5-1 combines with J gene TRBJ2-5; TRBD2 matches at 9 bases. The CDR3 totals 17 residues. CDR1 SGHRS and CDR2 YFSETQ come from the germline V gene. V lost 0 bases, J lost 5 bases, and 11 bases stayed unmatched. The CDR3 region has the DNA TGCGCCAGCAGCTTGGCTAGCGCGGGAGGGCCTGGTGAGACCCAGTACTTC. As protein: CASSLASAGGPGETQYF.

This clonotype ranks as medium-sized (0.01 to 0.1%). The V gene is TRBV28, the J gene TRBJ2-1; the match to TRBD2 covers 11 bases. Trimming cost V 7 bases and J 9 bases; bases outside gene matches: 14. The CDR3 totals 16 residues. Germline-derived CDR1 and CDR2 are MDHEN and SYDVKM. Written as DNA, the CDR3 is TGTGCCAGCACGCTACTAGCGGGAGAGAGCTTGGGTGAGCAGTTCTTC. Encoded protein: CASTLLAGESLGEQFF.

V is TRBV19 and J is TRBJ2-6; 8 bases align to TRBD1. The length of the CDR3 is 17 residues. V was pared by 5 bases and J by 2 bases, with 8 bases of the junction left unmatched. CDR1 is LNHDA and CDR2 is SQIVND in the germline V gene (reference sequence). In nucleotides, the CDR3 is TGTGCCAGTAGTTCAGGACAGGGAAACGCTGGGGCCAACGTCCTGACTTTC. Protein sequence: CASSSGQGNAGANVLTF.